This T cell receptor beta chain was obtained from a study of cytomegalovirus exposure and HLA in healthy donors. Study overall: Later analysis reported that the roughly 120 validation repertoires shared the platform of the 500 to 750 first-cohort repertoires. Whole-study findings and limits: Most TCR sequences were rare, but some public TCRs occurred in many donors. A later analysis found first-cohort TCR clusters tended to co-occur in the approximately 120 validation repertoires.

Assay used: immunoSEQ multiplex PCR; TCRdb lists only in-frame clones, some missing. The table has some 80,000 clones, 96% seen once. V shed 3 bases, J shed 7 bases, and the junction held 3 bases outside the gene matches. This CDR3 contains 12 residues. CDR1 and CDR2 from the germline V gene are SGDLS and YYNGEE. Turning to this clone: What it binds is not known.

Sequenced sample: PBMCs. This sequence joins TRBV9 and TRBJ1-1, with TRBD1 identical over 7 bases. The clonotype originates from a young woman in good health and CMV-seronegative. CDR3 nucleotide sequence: TGTGCCAGCAGCGCGGGGACAGTTGAAGCTTTCTTT. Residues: CASSAGTVEAFF.